The 6 T cell receptor beta chains listed next were all sequenced from one sample in a study of T cells in Graves' hyperthyroidism and ophthalmopathy. There were TCR beta CDR3 regions amplified from RNA transcripts. The HTBI primer set was used in a first-round RT-PCR of the TCR CDR3. TCRdb reprocessed the multiplex PCR reads with MiXCR, giving one entry per CDR3 protein. Seen here are fewer than 500,000 distinct CDR3 sequences, roughly 14% observed once, and the top ten hold roughly an eighth. Sequenced: blood. Source of these receptors: a man younger than 35 with Graves' ophthalmopathy.

This clonotype was picked up a small number of times. The CDR3 sequence: CASSLGFRDAGELFF. CDR3 DNA: TGCGCCAGCAGCTTGGGGTTCAGGGATGCCGGGGAGCTGTTTTTT. The rearrangement uses TRBV5-1 and TRBJ2-2; maybe TRBD1 (5 bases). Trimming removed 0 bases at V and 6 bases at J, with 12 bases between. Germline V CDR1 and CDR2: SGHRS, YFSETQ. The CDR3 contains 15 residues.

At least ten counts were recorded for this clonotype. The chain employs TRBV3-1 and TRBJ1-1; D remains ambiguous. The length of the CDR3 is 15 residues. CDR1 is LGHDT, CDR2 YNNKEL, per germline (reference sequence). Trimming pared 3 bases from V and 0 bases from J, leaving 11 bases between. CDR3 DNA sequence: TGTGCCAGCAGCCAGGTGGTGGAGTTGAACACTGAAGCTTTCTTT. Protein product: CASSQVVELNTEAFF.

This clonotype was detected only a few times. This chain connects TRBV6-1 to TRBJ1-6; 7 bases map to TRBD1. CDR1 is MNHNS and CDR2 is SASEGT in the germline V gene. With V trimmed by 7 bases and J by 10 bases, 7 bases remained unmatched. The CDR3 runs 13 residues. CDR3 bases: TGTGCCAGCACTACAGGGGCAGGGTCACCCCTCCACTTT. Its protein product is CASTTGAGSPLHF.

The V call is TRBV20-1, the J call TRBJ2-7, with TRBD1 matching 7 bases. CDR1 is DFQATT, CDR2 SNEGSKA, per germline (reference sequence). The CDR3 sequence is 13 residues long. V was clipped by 5 bases and J by 4 bases; unmatched bases: 8. The CDR3 sequence: CSAARQGRYEQYF. In nucleotides, the CDR3 is TGCAGTGCTGCCCGACAGGGTCGGTACGAGCAGTACTTC.

This clonotype was recorded many times. The rearrangement links TRBV6-1 to TRBJ1-5; the D is unclear. With 7 bases removed from V and 7 bases from J, the gap between germline ends came to 14 bases. Germline assignment: CDR1 MNHNS and CDR2 SASEGT. CDR3 size: 13 residues. The CDR3 DNA reads TGTGCCAGCACCTCGCACGGGCTACAGCCCCAGCATTTT. It codes for CASTSHGLQPQHF.

This clonotype was recorded at least ten times. The chain combines TRBV2 with TRBJ2-3; the D is unclear. The CDR3 is 11 amino acids. V lost 6 bases, J lost 5 bases, and 6 bases lay in between. Germline-derived CDR1 and CDR2 are SNHLY and FYNNEI. Here the CDR3 DNA reads TGTGCCAGCAGAAGGGTAGATACGCAGTATTTT. Its protein product is CASRRVDTQYF.